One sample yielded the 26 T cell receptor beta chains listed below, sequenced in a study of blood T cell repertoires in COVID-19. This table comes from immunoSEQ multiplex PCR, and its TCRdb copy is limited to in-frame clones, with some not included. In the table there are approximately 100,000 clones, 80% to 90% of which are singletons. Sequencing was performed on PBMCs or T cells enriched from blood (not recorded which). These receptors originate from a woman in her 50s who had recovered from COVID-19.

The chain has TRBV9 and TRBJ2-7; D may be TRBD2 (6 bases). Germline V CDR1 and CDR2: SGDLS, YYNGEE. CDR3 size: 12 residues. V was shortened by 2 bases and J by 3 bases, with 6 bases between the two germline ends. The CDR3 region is CASSVGGYEQYF. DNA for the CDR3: TGTGCCAGCAGCGTCGGGGGCTACGAGCAGTACTTC.

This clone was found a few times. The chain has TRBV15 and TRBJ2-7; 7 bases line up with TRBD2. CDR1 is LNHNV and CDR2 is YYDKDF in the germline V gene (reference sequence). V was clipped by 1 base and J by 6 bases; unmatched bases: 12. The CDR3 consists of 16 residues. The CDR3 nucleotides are TGTGCCACCAGCAGAGTTCCAGCGGGGAAGGTGCTCGAGCAGTACTTC. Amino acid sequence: CATSRVPAGKVLEQYF.

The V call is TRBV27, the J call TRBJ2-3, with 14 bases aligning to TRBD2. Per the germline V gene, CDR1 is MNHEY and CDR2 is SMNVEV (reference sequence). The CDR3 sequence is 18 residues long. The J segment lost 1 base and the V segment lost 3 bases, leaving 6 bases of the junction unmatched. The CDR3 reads CASSFRTSGGSGTDTQYF. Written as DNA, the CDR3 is TGTGCCAGCAGTTTTAGGACTAGCGGGGGGAGTGGCACAGATACGCAGTATTTT.

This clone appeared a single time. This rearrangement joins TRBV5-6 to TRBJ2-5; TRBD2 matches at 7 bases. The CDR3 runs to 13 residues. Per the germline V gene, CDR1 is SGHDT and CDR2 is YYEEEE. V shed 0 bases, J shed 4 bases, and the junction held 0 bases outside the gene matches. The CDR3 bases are TGTGCCAGCAGCTTGGGGACTAGAGAGACCCAGTACTTC. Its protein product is CASSLGTRETQYF.

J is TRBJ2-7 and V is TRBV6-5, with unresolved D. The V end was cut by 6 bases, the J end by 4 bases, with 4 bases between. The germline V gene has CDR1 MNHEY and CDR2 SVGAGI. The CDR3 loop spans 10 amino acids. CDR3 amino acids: CASRAYEQYF. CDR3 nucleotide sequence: TGTGCCAGCAGGGCATACGAGCAGTACTTC.

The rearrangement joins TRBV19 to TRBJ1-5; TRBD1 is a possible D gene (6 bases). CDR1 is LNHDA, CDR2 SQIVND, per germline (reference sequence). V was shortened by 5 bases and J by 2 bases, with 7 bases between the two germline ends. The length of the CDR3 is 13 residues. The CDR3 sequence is CASSPGGNQPQHF. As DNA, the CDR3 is TGTGCCAGTAGTCCAGGGGGCAATCAGCCCCAGCATTTT. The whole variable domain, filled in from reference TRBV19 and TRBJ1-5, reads DGGITQSPKYLFRKEGQNVTLSCEQNLNHDAMYWYRQDPGQGLRLIYYSQIVNDFQKGDIAEGYSVSREKKESFPLTVTSAQKNPTAFYLCASSPGGNQPQHFGDGTRLSIL.

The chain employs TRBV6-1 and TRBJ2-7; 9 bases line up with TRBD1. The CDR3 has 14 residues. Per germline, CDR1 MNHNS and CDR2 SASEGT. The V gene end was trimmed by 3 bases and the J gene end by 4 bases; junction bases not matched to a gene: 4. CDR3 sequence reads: CASSDGTGIYEQYF. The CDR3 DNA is TGTGCCAGCAGTGATGGGACAGGGATATACGAGCAGTACTTC.

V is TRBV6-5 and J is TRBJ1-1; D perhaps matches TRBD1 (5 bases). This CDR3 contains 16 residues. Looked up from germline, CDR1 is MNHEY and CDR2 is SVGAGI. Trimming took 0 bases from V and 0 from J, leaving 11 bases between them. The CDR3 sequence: CASSYSTANLNTEAFF. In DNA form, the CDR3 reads TGTGCCAGCAGTTACTCGACAGCAAATTTGAACACTGAAGCTTTCTTT.

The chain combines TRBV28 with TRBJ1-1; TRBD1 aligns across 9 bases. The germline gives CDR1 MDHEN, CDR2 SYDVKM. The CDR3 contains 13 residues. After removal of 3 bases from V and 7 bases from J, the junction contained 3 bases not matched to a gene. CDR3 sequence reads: CASSFSGQGEAFF. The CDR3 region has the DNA TGTGCCAGCAGTTTCTCGGGACAGGGTGAAGCTTTCTTT.

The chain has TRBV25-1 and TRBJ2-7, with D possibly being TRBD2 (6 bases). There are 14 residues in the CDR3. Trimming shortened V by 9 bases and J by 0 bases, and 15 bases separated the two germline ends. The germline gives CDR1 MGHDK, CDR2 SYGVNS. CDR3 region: CASARRGSSYEQYF. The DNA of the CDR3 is TGTGCCAGTGCGCGACGGGGGAGCTCCTACGAGCAGTACTTC.

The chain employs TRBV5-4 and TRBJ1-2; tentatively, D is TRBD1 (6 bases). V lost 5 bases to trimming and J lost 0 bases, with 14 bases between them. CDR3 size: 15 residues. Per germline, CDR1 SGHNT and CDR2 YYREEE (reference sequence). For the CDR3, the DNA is TGTGCCAGCAGGTCCAGACAGGAAGCTAACTATGGCTACACCTTC. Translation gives CASRSRQEANYGYTF.

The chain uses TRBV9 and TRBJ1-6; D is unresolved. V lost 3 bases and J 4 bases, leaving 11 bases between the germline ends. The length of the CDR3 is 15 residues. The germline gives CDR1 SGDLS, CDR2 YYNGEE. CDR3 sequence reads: CASSEETAYNSPLHF. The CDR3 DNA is TGTGCCAGCAGCGAAGAAACAGCTTATAATTCACCCCTCCACTTT.

The CDR3 DNA reads as TGTGCCAGCAGCTCAGCATCGGGGCAGGGGCAAACCGGGGAGCTGTTTTTT. The encoded protein is CASSSASGQGQTGELFF. The chain carries TRBV11-3 and TRBJ2-2, with TRBD1 as a possible D gene (6 bases). This CDR3 is 17 amino acids long. The germline CDR1 and CDR2 sequences are SGHNT and YENEEA. The V and J ends lost 4 bases and 5 bases respectively, with 20 bases between them.

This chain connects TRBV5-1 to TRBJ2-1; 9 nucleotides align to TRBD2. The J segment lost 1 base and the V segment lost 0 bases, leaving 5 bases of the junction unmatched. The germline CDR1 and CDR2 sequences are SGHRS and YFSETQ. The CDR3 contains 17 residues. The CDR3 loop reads CASSLARLAESYNEQFF. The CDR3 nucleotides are TGCGCCAGCAGCTTGGCGCGACTAGCGGAATCCTACAATGAGCAGTTCTTC.

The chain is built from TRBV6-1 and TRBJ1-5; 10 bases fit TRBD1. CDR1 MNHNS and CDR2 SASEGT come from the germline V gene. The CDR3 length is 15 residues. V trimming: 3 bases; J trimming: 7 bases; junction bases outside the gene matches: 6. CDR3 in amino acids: CASSDRQGAYQPQHF. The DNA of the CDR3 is TGTGCCAGCAGTGATAGACAGGGGGCTTACCAGCCCCAGCATTTT.

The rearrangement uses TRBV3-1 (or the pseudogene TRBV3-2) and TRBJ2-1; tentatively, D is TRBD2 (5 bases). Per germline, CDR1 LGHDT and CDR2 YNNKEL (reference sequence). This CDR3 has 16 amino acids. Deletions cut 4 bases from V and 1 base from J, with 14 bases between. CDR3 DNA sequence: TGTGCCAGCAGCCGAGACTCTAGAGGGTCCTACAATGAGCAGTTCTTC. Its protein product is CASSRDSRGSYNEQFF.

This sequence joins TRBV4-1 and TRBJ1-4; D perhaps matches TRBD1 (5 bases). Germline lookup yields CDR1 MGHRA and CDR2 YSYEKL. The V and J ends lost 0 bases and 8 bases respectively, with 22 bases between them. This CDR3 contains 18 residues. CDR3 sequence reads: CASSQDRRRGVEGEKLFF. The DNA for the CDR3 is TGCGCCAGCAGCCAAGATCGGAGGAGGGGCGTTGAGGGCGAAAAACTGTTTTTT.

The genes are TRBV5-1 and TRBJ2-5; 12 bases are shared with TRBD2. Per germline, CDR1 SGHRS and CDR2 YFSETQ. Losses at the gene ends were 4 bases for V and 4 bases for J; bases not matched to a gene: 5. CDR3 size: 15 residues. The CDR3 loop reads CASSLTSGSSETQYF. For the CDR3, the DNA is TGCGCCAGCAGCCTGACTAGCGGGAGTTCAGAGACCCAGTACTTC.

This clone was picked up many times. The CDR3 DNA reads as TGTGCCAGCAGCGAACATCAGGGAGGAAACACCATATATTTT. It specifies CASSEHQGGNTIYF. This chain connects TRBV9 to TRBJ1-3; D might be TRBD1 (5 bases). The CDR3 loop spans 14 amino acids. Germline lookup yields CDR1 SGDLS and CDR2 YYNGEE. V lost 3 bases and J lost 4, with 11 bases in between.

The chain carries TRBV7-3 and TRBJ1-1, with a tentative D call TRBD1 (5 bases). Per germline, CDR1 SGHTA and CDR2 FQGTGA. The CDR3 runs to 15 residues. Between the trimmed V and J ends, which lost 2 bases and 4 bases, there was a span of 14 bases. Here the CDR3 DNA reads TGTGCCAGCAGCTTATCGGAGGGGCCCGCCACTGAAGCTTTCTTT. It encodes CASSLSEGPATEAFF.

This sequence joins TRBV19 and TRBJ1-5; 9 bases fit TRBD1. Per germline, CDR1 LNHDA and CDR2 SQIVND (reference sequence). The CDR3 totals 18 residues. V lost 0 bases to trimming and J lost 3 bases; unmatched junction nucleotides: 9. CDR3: CASSIDRTGTGFNQPQHF. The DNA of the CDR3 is TGTGCCAGTAGTATAGACCGAACCGGGACAGGGTTCAATCAGCCCCAGCATTTT.

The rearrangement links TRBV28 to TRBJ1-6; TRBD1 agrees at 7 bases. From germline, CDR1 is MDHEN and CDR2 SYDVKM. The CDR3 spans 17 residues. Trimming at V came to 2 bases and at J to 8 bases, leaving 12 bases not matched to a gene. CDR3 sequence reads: CASSLRSGQSSHSPLHF. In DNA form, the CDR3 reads TGTGCCAGCAGTTTAAGGTCGGGACAGTCTAGTCATTCACCCCTCCACTTT.

The CDR3 nucleotides read TGTGCCTGGGGGACTAGCGGGCCCGTCAATGAGCAGTTCTTC. Its protein product is CAWGTSGPVNEQFF. The rearrangement uses TRBV30 and TRBJ2-1, with 12 positions matching TRBD2. Germline CDR1 and CDR2: GTSNPN and SVGIG (reference sequence). The V segment lost 5 bases and the J segment 6 bases; nucleotides outside the gene matches: 5. The CDR3 has 14 residues.

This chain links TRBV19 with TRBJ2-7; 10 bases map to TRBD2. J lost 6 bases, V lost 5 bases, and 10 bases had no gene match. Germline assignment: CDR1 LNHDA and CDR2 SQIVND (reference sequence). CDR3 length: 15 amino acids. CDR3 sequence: CASSSGSSGSVEQYF. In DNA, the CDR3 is TGTGCCAGTAGTTCCGGCTCTAGCGGGAGTGTCGAGCAGTACTTC.

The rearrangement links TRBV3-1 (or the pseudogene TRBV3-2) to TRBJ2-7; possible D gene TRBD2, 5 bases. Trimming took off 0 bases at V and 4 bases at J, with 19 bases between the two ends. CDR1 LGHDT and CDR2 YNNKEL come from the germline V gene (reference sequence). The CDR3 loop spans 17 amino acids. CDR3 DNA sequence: TGTGCCAGCAGCCAAGACCCCTCTCCCGGACCGGGGTACGAGCAGTACTTC. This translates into CASSQDPSPGPGYEQYF.

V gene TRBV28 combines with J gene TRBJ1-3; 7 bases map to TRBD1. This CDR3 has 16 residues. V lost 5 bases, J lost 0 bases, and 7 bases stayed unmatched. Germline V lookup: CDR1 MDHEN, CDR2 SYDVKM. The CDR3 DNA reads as TGTGCCAGCAGTCGGCCGACAGGGAGCTCTGGAAACACCATATATTTT. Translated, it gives CASSRPTGSSGNTIYF.